This passage covers 8 T cell receptor beta chains from one sample sequenced in a study of neurological immune-mediated disorders. TCRdb re-called the 5' RACE reads through MiXCR, storing one row per CDR3 protein. The data show over 65,000 distinct CDR3 sequences, with 2.6% seen just once and 0.9% to 1.4% held by the top ten. Sequencing was done on a sample of PBMCs. The receptors stem from a woman under 40 with multiple sclerosis.

A few counts support this clonotype. The junction differs from germline at one of its ends, possibly a read error. This chain uses TRBV7-7 with TRBJ2-5; 9 bases are a match to TRBD1. Germline lookup yields CDR1 SSHAT and CDR2 FNYEAQ (reference sequence). The CDR3 runs 16 residues. For the CDR3, the DNA is TGTGCTAGCAGCCTTTCGGGGGACAGGGTGTTAGAGACCCAGTACTTC. Translating gives CASSLSGDRVLETQYF.

In its sample, this clonotype was seen many times. The rearrangement joins TRBV6-5 to TRBJ1-1; unclear D gene. Germline V gene sequence: CDR1 MNHEY, CDR2 SVGAGI. The CDR3 loop spans 13 amino acids. The V end lost 7 bases, the J end lost 1 base, and 10 bases lay between the germline ends. Here the CDR3 DNA reads TGTGCCAGCACTTTAACCGGGAACACTGAAGCTTTCTTT. Protein sequence: CASTLTGNTEAFF.

This clonotype was picked up a small number of times. V is TRBV7-2 and J is TRBJ2-1; D unclear. The CDR3 sequence is 16 residues long. V was shortened by 5 bases and J by 2 bases, with 16 bases between the two germline ends. Germline assignment: CDR1 SGHTA and CDR2 FQGNSA. In DNA, the CDR3 is TGTGCCAGCAGCCTTAGACCAGGCTCCCCCTACAATGAGCAGTTCTTC. It encodes CASSLRPGSPYNEQFF.

This clonotype was seen ten or more times. This chain links TRBV6-2 or TRBV6-3 with TRBJ2-7; D remains ambiguous. With 4 bases removed from V and 6 bases from J, the gap between germline ends came to 13 bases. The CDR3 consists of 13 residues. Germline V gene data show CDR1 as MNHEY and CDR2 as SVGEGT. The CDR3 here is CASSSRPTAEQYF. CDR3 sequence (DNA): TGTGCCAGCAGTTCGAGACCCACAGCCGAGCAGTACTTC.

The table lists this clonotype with many counts. The chain is built from TRBV30 and TRBJ2-3; no clear D gene. V was clipped by 3 bases and J by 1 base, with 5 bases between them. This CDR3 is built from 12 residues. Per the germline V gene, CDR1 is GTSNPN and CDR2 is SVGIG (reference sequence). The CDR3 coding sequence is TGTGCCTGGAGCCCGGGCACAGATACGCAGTATTTT. Residues: CAWSPGTDTQYF.

This clonotype turned up a few times. The chain recombines TRBV11-2 with TRBJ2-7, with 12 bases fitting TRBD2. Germline trimming cut 5 bases from V and 2 bases from J; bases unmatched to any gene: 4. CDR1 and CDR2 (germline): SGHAT, FQNNGV. The CDR3 is 15 residues long. This CDR3 reads CASSDPSGRAYEQYF. The CDR3 DNA reads TGTGCCAGCAGCGATCCTAGCGGGAGGGCCTACGAGCAGTACTTC.

This clonotype came up many times. This rearrangement joins TRBV5-1 to TRBJ1-1; 8 bases fit TRBD1. Germline V gene sequence: CDR1 SGHRS, CDR2 YFSETQ. The CDR3 sequence is 20 residues long. V dropped 1 base and J dropped 0; count of bases not matched to a gene: 17. The CDR3: CASSLQRGRTGRDMNTEAFF. The CDR3 nucleotides read TGCGCCAGCAGCTTGCAGAGAGGACGGACAGGGCGCGACATGAACACTGAAGCTTTCTTT.

Many counts were recorded for this clonotype. The genes are TRBV7-2 and TRBJ2-2; possible D gene TRBD2, 6 bases. The CDR3 consists of 15 residues. In germline, CDR1 is SGHTA, CDR2 FQGNSA. The ends were cut back, 3 bases at V and 2 bases at J, with 10 bases in the middle. The CDR3 nucleotides read TGTGCCAGCAGCTTCATTAGCGGTAACACCGGGGAGCTGTTTTTT. Its translation is CASSFISGNTGELFF. The full variable domain, in which reference TRBV7-2 and TRBJ2-2 provide the parts outside the CDR3, is GAGVSQSPSNKVTEKGKDVELRCDPISGHTALYWYRQSLGQGLEFLIYFQGNSAPDKSGLPSDRFSAERTGGSVSTLTIQRTQQEDSAVYLCASSFISGNTGELFFGEGSRLTVL.